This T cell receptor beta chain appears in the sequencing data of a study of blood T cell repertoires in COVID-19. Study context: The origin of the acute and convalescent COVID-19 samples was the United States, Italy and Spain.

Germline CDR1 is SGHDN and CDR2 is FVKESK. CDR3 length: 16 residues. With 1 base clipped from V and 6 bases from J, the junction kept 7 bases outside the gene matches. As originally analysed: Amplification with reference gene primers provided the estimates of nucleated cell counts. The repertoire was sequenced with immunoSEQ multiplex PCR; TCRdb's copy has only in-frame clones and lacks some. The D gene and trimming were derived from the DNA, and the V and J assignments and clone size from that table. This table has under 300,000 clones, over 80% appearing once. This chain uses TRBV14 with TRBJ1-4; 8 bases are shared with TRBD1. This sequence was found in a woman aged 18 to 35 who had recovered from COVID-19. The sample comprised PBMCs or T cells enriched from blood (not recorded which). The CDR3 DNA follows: TGTGCCAGCAGCCAAGCGACAGGGGTTATCGATGAAAAACTGTTTTTT. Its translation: CASSQATGVIDEKLFF.